The source of this T cell receptor (beta chain) is a study of long-term antiretroviral therapy in people with HIV. The CDR3 is 14 amino acids. Germline CDR1 is SQVTM and CDR2 is ANQGSEA. Trimming stripped 1 base from V and 4 bases from J, with 11 bases between. Survey level was the resolution at which the v3.0 immunoSEQ assay ran. TCRdb's copy holds only in-frame clones and misses some; the assay was immunoSEQ multiplex PCR. The table shows over 25,000 clones, with about 77% occurring only once. The receptor was isolated from a young man with HIV. The sequences come from unsorted PBMCs, collected 1.5 years before starting antiretroviral therapy. The chain uses TRBV29-1 and TRBJ2-1; D remains ambiguous. The CDR3 coding sequence is TGCAGCGTTGAAGTAGTGGGCAATTACAATGAGCAGTTCTTC. This sequence encodes CSVEVVGNYNEQFF.